The next 14 T cell receptor beta chains were all read from a single sample in a study of T cell changes during pregnancy in multiple sclerosis. TCRdb's table, derived via immunoSEQ multiplex PCR, lists solely in-frame clones and lacks some. The sample records roughly 66,000 clones, approximately 92% being singletons. The sample here was peripheral blood, taken in the first trimester of pregnancy. These receptors all stem from a female donor with multiple sclerosis, enrolled in a pregnancy study.

CDR3 sequence reads: CASATSGLSSYEQYF. CDR3 nucleotide sequence: TGTGCCAGCGCCACTAGCGGCCTCAGCTCCTACGAGCAGTACTTC. The chain is built from TRBV27 and TRBJ2-7; 8 nucleotides align to TRBD2. CDR3 length: 15 residues. Trimming at V came to 8 bases and at J to 0 bases, leaving 9 bases not matched to a gene. Germline V gene data show CDR1 as MNHEY and CDR2 as SMNVEV (reference sequence).

The chain has TRBV27 and TRBJ2-1, with D possibly matching TRBD1 (5 bases). CDR1 is MNHEY and CDR2 is SMNVEV in the germline V gene (reference sequence). V was shortened by 1 base and J by 2 bases, with 9 bases between the two germline ends. CDR3 length: 15 residues. CDR3 sequence: CASSLYRPTYNEQFF. The CDR3 bases are TGTGCCAGCAGTTTATACAGGCCCACCTACAATGAGCAGTTCTTC.

The rearrangement uses TRBV6-1 and TRBJ1-1; D perhaps matches TRBD1 (5 bases). The germline gives CDR1 MNHNS, CDR2 SASEGT. CDR3 length equals 14 residues. V dropped 8 bases and J dropped 6 bases, with 19 bases sitting between them. The CDR3 nucleotides read TGTGCCAGCCAACCCCTCACAGGCAAGGCTGAAGCTTTCTTT. Encoded protein: CASQPLTGKAEAFF.

This sequence joins TRBV4-1 and TRBJ2-1; maybe TRBD1 (5 bases). In germline, CDR1 is MGHRA, CDR2 YSYEKL. This CDR3 is 16 amino acids long. V was trimmed by 0 bases and J by 0 bases, leaving 9 bases between them. CDR3 region: CASSQDWGSSYNEQFF. The DNA for the CDR3 is TGCGCCAGCAGCCAAGATTGGGGCAGCTCCTACAATGAGCAGTTCTTC.

The chain carries TRBV11-2 and TRBJ2-7, with unresolved D. Deletions cut 5 bases from V and 2 bases from J, with 10 bases between. Per germline, CDR1 SGHAT and CDR2 FQNNGV. CDR3 length equals 13 residues. CDR3 in amino acids: CASSPPTAYEQYF. CDR3 DNA: TGTGCCAGCAGCCCCCCCACGGCCTACGAGCAGTACTTC.

The chain is built from TRBV4-3 and TRBJ2-1; TRBD2 is a possible D gene (5 bases). V lost 0 bases and J lost 3, with 12 bases in between. Germline lookup yields CDR1 LGHNA and CDR2 YSLEER. The CDR3 consists of 16 residues. CDR3 DNA sequence: TGCGCCAGCAGCCAAGATAACCCGGGGTACTACAATGAGCAGTTCTTC. This encodes CASSQDNPGYYNEQFF.

This clone was counted a single time. The chain joins TRBV11-2 to TRBJ2-7; TRBD1 might be the D (5 bases). Germline assignment: CDR1 SGHAT and CDR2 FQNNGV. CDR3 length: 14 residues. The V and J ends lost 0 bases and 5 bases respectively, with 11 bases between them. This CDR3 is CASSLEVWGDEQYF. CDR3 DNA sequence: TGTGCCAGCAGCTTAGAAGTGTGGGGCGACGAGCAGTACTTC.

The CDR3 DNA sequence: TGTGCCAGCAGCCCCCGACTAGCGGGAGGGCCGGGCAATGAGCAGTTCTTC. Translation gives CASSPRLAGGPGNEQFF. This chain joins TRBV7-2 and TRBJ2-1; 14 nucleotides agree with TRBD2. The CDR3 totals 17 residues. Germline V lookup: CDR1 SGHTA, CDR2 FQGNSA. The J segment lost 6 bases and the V segment lost 5 bases, leaving 9 bases of the junction unmatched.

The CDR3 DNA reads as TGTGCCAGCAGCCCGAGGACAGGGGGGTACTATGGCTACACCTTC. It codes for CASSPRTGGYYGYTF. The rearrangement joins TRBV7-9 to TRBJ1-2, with 10 bases aligning to TRBD1. Germline assignment: CDR1 SEHNR and CDR2 FQNEAQ (reference sequence). The CDR3 covers 15 residues. Trimming took 5 bases from V and 3 from J; bases not matched to a gene: 6.

This clone was detected once. The chain is built from TRBV14 and TRBJ2-3; maybe TRBD1 (5 bases). Germline V gene lookup returns CDR1 SGHDN and CDR2 FVKESK. V was shortened by 2 bases and J by 4 bases, with 13 bases between the two germline ends. The CDR3 runs 15 residues. CDR3 amino acids: CASSQRPGASDTQYF. The CDR3 nucleotides read TGTGCCAGCAGCCAACGACCTGGGGCATCAGATACGCAGTATTTT.

The chain uses TRBV9 and TRBJ2-2; TRBD1 agrees at 7 bases. Per the germline V gene, CDR1 is SGDLS and CDR2 is YYNGEE. V was pared by 4 bases and J by 2 bases, with 8 bases of the junction left unmatched. This CDR3 region has 16 residues. DNA of the CDR3: TGTGCCAGCAGCCCACAGGGGACCATCAACACCGGGGAGCTGTTTTTT. It is translated as CASSPQGTINTGELFF.

This chain links TRBV6-5 with TRBJ1-1; a weak D match, TRBD1 (5 bases). Trimming pared 2 bases from V and 0 bases from J, leaving 7 bases between. CDR1 is MNHEY, CDR2 SVGAGI, per germline. The CDR3 contains 14 residues. In DNA, the CDR3 is TGTGCCAGCAGTTACGGGGGGTTGAACACTGAAGCTTTCTTT. Its translation is CASSYGGLNTEAFF.

The chain recombines TRBV19 with TRBJ1-2, with TRBD1 as a possible D gene (5 bases). V was cut by 1 base and J by 2 bases, with 11 bases left in between. The CDR3 runs 15 residues. Germline V gene lookup returns CDR1 LNHDA and CDR2 SQIVND (reference sequence). As DNA, the CDR3 is TGTGCCAGTAGTATAGTCGCGACAGTCAACTATGGCTACACCTTC. This translates into CASSIVATVNYGYTF.

V is TRBV7-6 and J is TRBJ2-1, with 15 bases identical to TRBD2. Germline V gene data show CDR1 as SGHVS and CDR2 as FNYEAQ. The length of the CDR3 is 20 residues. V was clipped by 3 bases and J by 4 bases; unmatched bases: 13. DNA for the CDR3: TGTGCCAGCAGCTTCAACATGGGACTAGCGGGAGGTACTGTATACAATGAGCAGTTCTTC. Translated: CASSFNMGLAGGTVYNEQFF.